This T cell receptor (beta chain) was identified during a study of cytomegalovirus exposure and HLA in healthy donors. Trimming took off 6 bases at V and 3 bases at J, with 5 bases between the two ends. Germline CDR1 reads SEHNR; CDR2 reads FQNEAQ (reference sequence). This CDR3 is built from 12 residues. This clone was seen just once. The same CDR3 can be traced to other DNA sequences in this sample. PCR employed 60 Vbeta and 13 Jbeta primers. Using immunoSEQ multiplex PCR, the repertoire was profiled, and TCRdb retains in-frame clones only, with some absent. The table has roughly 150,000 clones, roughly 81% seen once.

The source material was PBMCs. The chain is built from TRBV7-9 and TRBJ2-2, with no clear D. The sequence was obtained from a woman aged 18-30 years in good health and CMV-seronegative. CDR3 in amino acids: CASSSYTGELFF. The CDR3 DNA follows: TGTGCCAGCAGTTCTTACACCGGGGAGCTGTTTTTT.